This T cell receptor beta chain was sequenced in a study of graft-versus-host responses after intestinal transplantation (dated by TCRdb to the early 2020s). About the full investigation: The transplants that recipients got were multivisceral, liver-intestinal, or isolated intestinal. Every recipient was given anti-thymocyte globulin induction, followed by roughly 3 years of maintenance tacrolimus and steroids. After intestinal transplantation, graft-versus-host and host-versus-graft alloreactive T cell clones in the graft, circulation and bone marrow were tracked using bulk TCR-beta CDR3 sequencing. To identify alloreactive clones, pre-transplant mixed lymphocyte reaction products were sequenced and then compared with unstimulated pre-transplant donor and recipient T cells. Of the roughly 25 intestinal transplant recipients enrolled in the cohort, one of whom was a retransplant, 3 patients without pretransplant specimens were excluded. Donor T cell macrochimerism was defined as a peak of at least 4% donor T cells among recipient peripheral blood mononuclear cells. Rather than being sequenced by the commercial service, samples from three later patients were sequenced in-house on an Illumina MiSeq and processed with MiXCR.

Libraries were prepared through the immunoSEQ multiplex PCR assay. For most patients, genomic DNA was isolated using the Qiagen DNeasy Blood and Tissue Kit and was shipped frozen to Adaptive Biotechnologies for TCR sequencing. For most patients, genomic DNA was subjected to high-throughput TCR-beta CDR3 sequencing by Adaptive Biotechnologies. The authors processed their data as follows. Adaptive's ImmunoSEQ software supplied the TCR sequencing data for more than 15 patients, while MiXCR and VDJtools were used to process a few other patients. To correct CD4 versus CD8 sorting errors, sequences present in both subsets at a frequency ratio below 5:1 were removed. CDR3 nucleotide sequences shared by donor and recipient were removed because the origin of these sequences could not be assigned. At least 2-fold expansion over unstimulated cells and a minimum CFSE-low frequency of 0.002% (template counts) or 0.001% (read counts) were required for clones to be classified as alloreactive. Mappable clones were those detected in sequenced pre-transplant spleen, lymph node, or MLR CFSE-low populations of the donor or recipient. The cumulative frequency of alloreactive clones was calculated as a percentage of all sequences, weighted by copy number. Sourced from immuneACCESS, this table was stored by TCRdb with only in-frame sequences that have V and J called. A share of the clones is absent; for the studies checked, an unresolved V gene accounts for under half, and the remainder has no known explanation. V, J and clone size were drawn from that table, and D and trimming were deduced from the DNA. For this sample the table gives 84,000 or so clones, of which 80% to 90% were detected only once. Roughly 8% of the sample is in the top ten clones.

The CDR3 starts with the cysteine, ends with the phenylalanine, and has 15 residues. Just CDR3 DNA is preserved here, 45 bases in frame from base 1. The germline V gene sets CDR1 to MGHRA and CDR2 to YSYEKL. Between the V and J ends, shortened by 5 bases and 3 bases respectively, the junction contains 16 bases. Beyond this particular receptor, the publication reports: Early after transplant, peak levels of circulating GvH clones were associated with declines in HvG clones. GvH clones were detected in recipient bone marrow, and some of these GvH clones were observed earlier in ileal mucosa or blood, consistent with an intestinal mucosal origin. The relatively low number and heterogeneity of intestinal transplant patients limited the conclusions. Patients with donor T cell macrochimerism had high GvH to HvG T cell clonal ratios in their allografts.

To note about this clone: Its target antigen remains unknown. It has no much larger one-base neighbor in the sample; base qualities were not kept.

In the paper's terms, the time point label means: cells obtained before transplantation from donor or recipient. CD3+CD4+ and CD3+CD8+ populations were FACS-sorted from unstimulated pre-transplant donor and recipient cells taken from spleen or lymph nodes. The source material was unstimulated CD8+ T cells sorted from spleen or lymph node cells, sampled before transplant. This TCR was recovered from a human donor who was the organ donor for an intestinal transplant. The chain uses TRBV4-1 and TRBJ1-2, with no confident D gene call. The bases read TGCGCCAGCAGCAGATATACTACGGAGGACTATGGCTACACCTTC. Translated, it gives CASSRYTTEDYGYTF.